This TCR beta chain appears in the sequencing data of a study of cytomegalovirus exposure and HLA in healthy donors (TCRdb year 2017). A note on the overall study: In an earlier analysis of 450 to 750 of the donors, approximately 300 Gb of sequence data and 100 million or so unique TCR beta sequences from 150 million to 200 million T cells were reported. In an earlier analysis of roughly 580 of the donors, high-throughput TCR beta sequencing was used to judge whether each TCR beta V gene segment behaved as functional or pseudogenic. An early release covering some 640 HLA-typed donors comprised about 300 gigabases of sequencing data and around 80 million unique TCR sequences. Across 398 genotyped donors of the cohort, an average of about 250,000 unique TCR beta nucleotide sequences per donor were sequenced, and roughly 17% of those sequences were non-productive. To study patterns of TCR occurrence, a later analysis re-analyzed previously published TCR beta repertoires from 600 to 750 donors and added high-resolution HLA genotyping. Besides the first cohort of roughly 700 subjects, a separate validation cohort made up of 90 to 150 different subjects was used. Every discovery cohort repertoire had been produced on one sequencing platform. A later genetic analysis used genome-wide SNP genotypes for about 60% of the 666 donors, treating that subset as a discovery cohort. Alongside the repertoire data, information on donor age, sex, ethnicity and CMV serostatus was compiled. Both class I and class II loci were covered by HLA typing, at four-digit resolution. Of the approximately 400 genotyped donors, 65% to 90% were placed in the genetic ancestry cluster associated with self-reported Caucasian donors. Using immunosequencing, the study profiled T cell repertoires from 640 or so subjects and related those repertoires to cytomegalovirus serostatus. In the later analysis, no new phenotypic data were used to find candidate immune exposures; instead, reliance was placed on TCR beta sequences and their occurrence across donors. A handful of DR-DQ haplotypes were handled as single units for association and clustering because linkage in the cohort was strong. The aim of the study was to test whether cataloging public T cell receptors could identify signatures of past pathogen exposure. Typing coverage varied by locus: about 629-630 donors for A, B, C, DRB1 and DQB1; approximately 500 for DQA1; approximately 610 for DPA1; under 490 for DPB1. To predict cytomegalovirus infection status, the study combined high-throughput TCR immunosequencing, statistical association of individual TCRs with disease status, and machine learning. Study-wide findings and limitations: An earlier analysis of 587 of the donors showed that most TCR beta V segments appeared in productive rearrangements either about 87% or about 30% of the time, which broadly matched IMGT annotations. Immune exposure information for the cohort was limited to CMV serostatus. The earlier analysis of around 600 of the donors excluded seventeen rarely observed V segments, including chromosome 9 orphons, because counts were too low. A later genetic analysis associated a missense DCLRE1C variant with V-gene and J-gene trimming of TCR beta chains, and an independent cohort replicated the association. Because HLA typing was unavailable for some donors at each locus, only the typed subset was used in association tests. Most CMV-associated TCR beta chains appeared to be HLA-restricted in a later analysis, and the HLA associations seemed to be driven largely by CMV exposure. In a later analysis, HLA-associated TCR beta chains were found to be more clonally expanded and to have lower generation probabilities than equally common non-associated chains. A later analysis found that TCR association rates varied across HLA loci, with DRB1 alleles showing the most associated TCRs and HLA-C alleles the fewest. Some IMGT-functional V segments, including TRBV6-2 and TRBV6-3, could not be distinguished by the 87-base-pair reads and were therefore excluded. Only TCR beta chains were sequenced in this cohort, and the absence of alpha or paired-chain data limited detectable features. Specific HLA alleles were associated with 15,000 to 20,000 TCR beta sequences at a false discovery rate of 0.05 in a later analysis. The study gave a list of 150 to 200 TCR beta chains associated with cytomegalovirus. A group of highly shared sequence variants was considered likely to be a technical artifact of the sequencing pipeline. Correlated functional status among segregating V segments might be attributable to linkage disequilibrium, but an unknown experimental factor could not be ruled out. According to the authors, the approach could potentially be generalized to other disease states and immunological phenotypes. While some public TCRs were present in many individuals, most TCR sequences turned up only very rarely across donors. The classifier was reported to diagnose cytomegalovirus status with high specificity and sensitivity in both the original and validation cohorts. A later analysis reported that several top co-occurrence clusters appeared linked to parvovirus B19, influenza, CMV and Epstein-Barr virus. When HLA alleles, especially DR and DQ, strongly co-occurred, TCR associations were difficult to assign to individual alleles. According to a later genetic analysis, donors in an Asian-associated ancestry cluster had fewer N-insertions in productive TCRs than the roughly 670-donor mean. A few of the identified cytomegalovirus-associated TCR beta chains were confirmed in vitro to be specific for cytomegalovirus antigens. A further reported finding was that TCR beta sequences accurately predicted the HLA-A and HLA-B alleles for most subjects in the first cohort. Roughly uniform sequencing depth across donors was assumed in presence/absence analyses, although this assumption may not hold.

A note on this clone: Its cognate antigen has yet to be identified. Base quality data are lacking; no much larger clone is found one base away.

The cohort consisted of more than 650 healthy bone marrow donors. All cohort members were sampled while nominally healthy, although unrecorded immune exposures were likely present. The donor was CMV seropositive and was included in the group of 250 to 350 seropositive cohort members. A peripheral blood sample was collected from each donor, and TCR beta sequencing was performed on peripheral blood mononuclear cells. The Qiagen DNeasy Blood Extraction Kit was used to extract genomic DNA from the blood cell samples. Receptor amplification or capture employed the immunoSEQ multiplex PCR assay. The multiplex PCR relied on a mix of 60 forward primers for TCR Vbeta segments and 13 reverse primers for TCR Jbeta segments. Amplification of the CDR3 region of rearranged TCR beta genes was performed with a multiplex PCR assay on genomic DNA. On the Illumina HiSeq System, the amplified TCR beta libraries were sequenced as 87-base-pair reads. On the study's bioinformatics: Across the 670 or so repertoires, a later analysis counted about 81 million unique TCR beta chains, 9.5 million to 12 million of which were shared by at least two donors. Raw reads were error-corrected and collapsed into unique sequences by a nearest-neighbor algorithm in which closely related sequences were merged to remove PCR and sequencing errors. To assign V, D and J gene segments, CDR3 sequences were aligned to IMGT reference sequences. For a sequence to be retained, a match of at least six nucleotides was required to both a V gene segment and a J gene segment. A rearrangement was called productive if the CDR3 had no stop codons and remained in frame with V and J, and every other rearrangement was called non-productive. Following IMGT convention, CDR3 was defined as the stretch from the second conserved V-encoded cysteine up to the conserved J-encoded phenylalanine. The earlier analysis of 587 of the donors excluded sequences that lacked an unambiguous match to a single V gene segment. An earlier analysis of just under 600 of the donors called V segments functional above 56.7% productive rearrangements and segregating when the between-donor standard deviation exceeded 5%. To diagnose cytomegalovirus status from the catalog of TCR beta chain sequences, a statistical classification framework was built. In a later analysis, V and J genes were assigned by comparing TCR nucleotide sequences against IMGT/GENE-DB human TR gene sequences. A later analysis assigned CDR3 sequences and most-parsimonious VDJ recombination scenarios with the TCRdist pipeline. In a later analysis, every TCR beta chain was defined by the combination of its CDR3 amino acid sequence and its V-gene family, and reads without a unique V-gene family were dropped. To address suspected cross-contamination and a sequencing artifact, a later analysis removed a few hundred highly shared, low-generation-probability nucleotide sequences. In a later analysis, a clonal expansion index for each public chain was calculated from normalized within-repertoire ranks of inferred template counts. Generation probabilities in a later analysis came from a VDJ recombination model fitted to out-of-frame rearrangements, and those results were checked against IGoR. Hypergeometric tests were used in a later analysis to score TCR-TCR, TCR-HLA and TCR-CMV co-occurrence, with a repertoire-size bias correction applied to the TCR pairs. In a later analysis, false discovery rates were estimated by permuting HLA or CMV assignments 20 times. In a later analysis, co-occurring TCRs were grouped using DBSCAN, with TCRdist sequence similarity added in when clustering inside HLA-allele-positive subsets. Co-occurrence clustering excluded repertoires with fewer than 30,000 or more than 120,000 public chains, plus five with anomalous nucleotide sharing. Imported from immuneACCESS, the table was reduced by TCRdb to in-frame sequences with V and J called. These copies leave out some clones; in studies compared against another copy, an unresolved V gene accounts for under half, and the cause of the remainder is not known. Clonal size and the V and J genes are those of that table, whereas D and trimming came from the DNA. The sample table holds about 91,000 clones, of which around 86% were seen once. Around a tenth of the sample rests with the top ten.

V is reduced by 4 bases and J by 0 bases, leaving a spacing of 12 bases between them. The cysteine opens and the phenylalanine closes a CDR3 of 15 amino acids. Of all the DNA, just the CDR3 is kept, 45 bases in frame from base 1. From a lookup of the germline V gene, CDR1 and CDR2 are SGHAT and FQNNGV. This chain is built from TRBV11-2 and TRBJ1-1; TRBD1 might be the D gene, on 6 matching bases. The sample consisted of PBMCs. The origin of this receptor is a man aged 25 to 40 in good health and CMV-seropositive. The sequenced DNA: TGTGCCAGCAGCTCCAAGACAGGAGTGAACACTGAAGCTTTCTTT. Protein translation: CASSSKTGVNTEAFF.